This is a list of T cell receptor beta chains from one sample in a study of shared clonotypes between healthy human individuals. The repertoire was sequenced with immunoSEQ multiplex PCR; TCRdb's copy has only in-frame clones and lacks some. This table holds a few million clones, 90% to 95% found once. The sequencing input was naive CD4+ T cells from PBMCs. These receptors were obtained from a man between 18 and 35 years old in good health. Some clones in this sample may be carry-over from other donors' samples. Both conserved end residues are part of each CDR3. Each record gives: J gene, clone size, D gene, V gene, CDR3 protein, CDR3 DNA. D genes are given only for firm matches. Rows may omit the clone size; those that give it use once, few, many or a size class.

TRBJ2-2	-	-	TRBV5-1	CASSLDRVPLTGELFF	TGCGCCAGCAGCCTAGACCGGGTTCCACTCACCGGGGAGCTGTTTTTT
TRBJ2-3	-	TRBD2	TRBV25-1	CASTGRADDTQYF	TGTGCCAGCACCGGGAGGGCCGACGATACGCAGTATTTT
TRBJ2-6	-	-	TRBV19	CASSITVKDSGANVLTF	TGTGCCAGTAGTATAACAGTTAAAGACTCTGGGGCCAACGTCCTGACTTTC
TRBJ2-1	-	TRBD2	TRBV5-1	CASSLASGGHNEQFF	TGCGCCAGCAGCTTGGCCAGCGGGGGCCACAATGAGCAGTTCTTC
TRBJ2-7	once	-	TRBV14	CASSQVAASSLYEQYF	TGTGCCAGCAGCCAAGTGGCCGCCAGTTCTCTCTACGAGCAGTACTTC
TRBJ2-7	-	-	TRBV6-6	CASSGGREQYF	TGTGCCAGCTCCGGGGGGCGCGAGCAGTACTTC
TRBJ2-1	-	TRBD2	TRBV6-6	CASSYLRGSSNEQFF	TGTGCCAGCAGTTACTTACGCGGGAGCAGCAATGAGCAGTTCTTC
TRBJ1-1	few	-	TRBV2	CASRDYPGTEAFF	TGTGCCAGCAGAGATTACCCCGGGACTGAAGCTTTCTTT
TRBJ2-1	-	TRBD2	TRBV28	CASSVPLAASSYNEQFF	TGTGCCAGCAGCGTCCCCCTAGCGGCAAGCTCCTACAATGAGCAGTTCTTC
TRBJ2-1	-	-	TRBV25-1	CAMKQGCYNEQFF	TGTGCCATGAAACAGGGTTGCTACAATGAGCAGTTCTTC
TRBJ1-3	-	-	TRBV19	CASTIPQGRSSGNTIYF	TGTGCCAGTACCATCCCCCAGGGGAGAAGCTCTGGAAACACCATATATTTT
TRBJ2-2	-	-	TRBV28	CASSLRGPAGTGELFF	TGTGCCAGCAGTTTACGGGGCCCCGCGGGGACCGGGGAGCTGTTTTTT
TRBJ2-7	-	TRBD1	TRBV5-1	CASSRTGGPYEQYF	TGCGCCAGCAGCCGGACAGGGGGCCCCTACGAGCAGTACTTC
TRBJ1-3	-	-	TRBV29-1	CSVEVRGSGNTIYF	TGCAGCGTTGAAGTTAGGGGCTCTGGAAACACCATATATTTT
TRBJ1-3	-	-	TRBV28	CASSLGGANYGNTIYF	TGTGCCAGCAGTTTAGGGGGGGCGAACTACGGAAACACCATATATTTT
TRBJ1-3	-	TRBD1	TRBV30	CAWGRGRSSGNTIYF	TGTGCCTGGGGGAGGGGGCGAAGCTCTGGAAACACCATATATTTT
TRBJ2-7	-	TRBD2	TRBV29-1	CSVGLAGGIYEQYF	TGCAGCGTGGGGCTAGCGGGAGGAATCTACGAGCAGTACTTC
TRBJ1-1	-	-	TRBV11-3	CASSSGHLEAFF	TGTGCCAGCAGCTCGGGACATCTGGAAGCTTTCTTT
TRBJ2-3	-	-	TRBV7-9	CASSLVSGAITDTQYF	TGTGCCAGCAGCTTAGTTTCGGGGGCTATAACAGATACGCAGTATTTT
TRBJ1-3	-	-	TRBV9	CASSFAVGLTGNTIYF	TGTGCCAGCAGCTTCGCGGTGGGGCTAACTGGAAACACCATATATTTT
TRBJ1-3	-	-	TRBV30	CAWSVRRSGNTIYF	TGTGCCTGGAGTGTACGCAGGTCTGGAAACACCATATATTTT
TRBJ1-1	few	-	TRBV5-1	CASSGRTRRGTEAFF	TGCGCCAGCAGCGGCCGGACTCGGCGGGGGACTGAAGCTTTCTTT
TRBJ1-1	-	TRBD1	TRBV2	CASSPQGRNTEAFF	TGTGCCAGCAGTCCACAGGGGCGGAACACTGAAGCTTTCTTT
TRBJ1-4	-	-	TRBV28	CASSQGESTFGEKLFF	TGTGCCAGCAGCCAAGGGGAGTCCACATTTGGTGAAAAACTGTTTTTT
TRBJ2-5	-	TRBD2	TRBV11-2	CASSLVVRGGRAYETQYF	TGTGCCAGCAGCTTAGTGGTGAGGGGCGGGAGGGCCTATGAGACCCAGTACTTC
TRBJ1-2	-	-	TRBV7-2	CASSLVDARANYGYTF	TGTGCCAGCAGCTTAGTGGACGCCAGGGCCAACTATGGCTACACCTTC
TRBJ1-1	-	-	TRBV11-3	CASSWNTNTEAFF	TGTGCCAGCAGCTGGAACACAAACACTGAAGCTTTCTTT
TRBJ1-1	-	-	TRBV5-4	CASSLGGREAFF	TGTGCCAGCAGCTTGGGTGGGCGGGAAGCTTTCTTT
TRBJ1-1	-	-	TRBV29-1	CSVWVRLNTEAFF	TGCAGCGTTTGGGTACGTTTGAACACTGAAGCTTTCTTT
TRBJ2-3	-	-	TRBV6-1	CASRAQGTRTDTQYF	TGTGCCAGCAGGGCCCAGGGGACCCGCACAGATACGCAGTATTTT
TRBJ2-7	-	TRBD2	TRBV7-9	CASSLGLAGGSTYEQYF	TGTGCCAGCAGCTTAGGACTAGCGGGAGGATCGACTTACGAGCAGTACTTC
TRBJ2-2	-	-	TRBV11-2	CASRGVEGDTGELFF	TGTGCCAGCAGGGGCGTTGAGGGCGATACCGGGGAGCTGTTTTTT
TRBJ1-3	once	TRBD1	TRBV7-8	CASSPDRVGGNTIYF	TGTGCCAGCAGCCCCGACAGGGTGGGGGGAAACACCATATATTTT
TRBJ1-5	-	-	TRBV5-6	CASSLSGNSNQPQHF	TGTGCCAGCAGCTTATCAGGCAATAGCAATCAGCCCCAGCATTTT
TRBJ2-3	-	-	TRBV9	CASSVRPTDTQYF	TGTGCCAGCAGCGTCCGTCCCACAGATACGCAGTATTTT
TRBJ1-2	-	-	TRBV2	CASSGERSGYTF	TGTGCCAGCAGTGGGGAGAGGTCCGGCTACACCTTC
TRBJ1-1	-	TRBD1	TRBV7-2	CASVQDRGRTEAFF	TGTGCCAGCGTTCAGGACAGGGGGCGAACTGAAGCTTTCTTT
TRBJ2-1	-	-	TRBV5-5	CASSLVGGNQQQFF	TGTGCCAGCAGCTTGGTGGGTGGAAATCAACAGCAGTTCTTC
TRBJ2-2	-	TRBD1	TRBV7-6	CASSLNRGFGELFF	TGTGCCAGCAGCTTAAACAGGGGGTTCGGGGAGCTGTTTTTT
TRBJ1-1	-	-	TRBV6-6	CASRRRDPSGEAFF	TGTGCCAGCAGGCGACGGGACCCGTCGGGTGAAGCTTTCTTT
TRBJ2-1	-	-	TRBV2	CASSPTSKRVGNEQFF	TGTGCCAGCAGCCCAACGAGCAAGCGGGTGGGAAATGAGCAGTTCTTC
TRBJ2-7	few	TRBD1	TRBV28	CASSLRQGIEQYF	TGTGCCAGCAGTTTACGACAGGGGATCGAGCAGTACTTC
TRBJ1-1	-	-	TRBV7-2	CASSLSWATNTEAFF	TGTGCCAGCAGCTTATCCTGGGCAACGAACACTGAAGCTTTCTTT
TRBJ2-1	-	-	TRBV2	CASSEAGAGGNEQFF	TGTGCCAGCAGTGAAGCAGGGGCGGGTGGCAATGAGCAGTTCTTC
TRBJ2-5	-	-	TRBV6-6	CASEGVVQETQYF	TGTGCCAGCGAAGGGGTTGTCCAAGAGACCCAGTACTTC
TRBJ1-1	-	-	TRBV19	CASSIFSRGLNTEAFF	TGTGCCAGTAGTATCTTCTCTAGGGGTTTGAACACTGAAGCTTTCTTT
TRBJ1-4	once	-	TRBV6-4	CASSPQGGTNEKLFF	TGTGCCAGCAGCCCGCAAGGTGGGACTAATGAAAAACTGTTTTTT
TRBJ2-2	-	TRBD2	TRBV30	CAWSGRAFGELFF	TGTGCCTGGAGCGGGAGGGCCTTCGGGGAGCTGTTTTTT
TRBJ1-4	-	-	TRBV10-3	CATQGGSEKLFF	TGTGCCACACAGGGAGGGAGTGAAAAACTGTTTTTT
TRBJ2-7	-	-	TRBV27	CASFDPGAGSYEQYF	TGTGCCAGCTTTGACCCAGGAGCAGGGAGCTACGAGCAGTACTTC
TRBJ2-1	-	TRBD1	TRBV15	CATSSAGGSFQFF	TGTGCCACCAGCAGTGCAGGGGGTTCCTTCCAGTTCTTC
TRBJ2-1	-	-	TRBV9	CASSGRLAAAWDTEQFF	TGTGCCAGCAGCGGACGACTGGCTGCGGCTTGGGACACTGAGCAGTTCTTC
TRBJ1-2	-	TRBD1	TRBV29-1	CSVEETGQGPYGYTF	TGCAGCGTTGAAGAAACCGGACAGGGGCCCTATGGCTACACCTTC
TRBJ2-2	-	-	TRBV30	CAWRGWEWRRELFF	TGTGCCTGGAGAGGGTGGGAGTGGCGCAGGGAGCTGTTTTTT
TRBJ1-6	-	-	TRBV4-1	CASSQPPSRIGSPLHF	TGCGCCAGCAGCCAACCACCTTCCAGAATCGGCTCACCCCTCCACTTT
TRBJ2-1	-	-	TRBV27	CASRRDLTTSYNEQFF	TGTGCCAGCAGGCGGGACCTTACTACCTCCTACAATGAGCAGTTCTTC
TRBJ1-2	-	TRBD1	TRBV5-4	CASSFDRGLRGGYTF	TGTGCCAGCAGCTTCGACAGGGGGCTAAGGGGTGGCTACACCTTC